This T cell receptor beta chain was identified in a study of chemoradiotherapy in HPV16-positive cancers (dated by TCRdb to the early 2020s). A note on the overall study: Using functional T-cell assays on cells from a couple of HPV16-positive patients, the researchers defined candidate HPV-specific T-cell clones and common TCR motifs. The study asked whether T-cell immunity against the HPV oncoproteins E6 and E7 changes during chemoradiotherapy and whether it affects survival. The candidate HPV-specific TCRs and motifs were then tracked in TCR repertoires from more than 85 patients with HPV-related cancers. Points the paper makes about the study in general: In HPV16-positive patients, expansion of HPV-responsive T cells during chemoradiotherapy was found to be associated with improved recurrence-free survival. The functional definition of HPV-specific T cells came from only a couple of HPV16-positive patients, and the survival association was reported for HPV16-positive patients. Expansion of candidate HPV-specific clones and E7-related TCR motifs was observed in the tumor microenvironment during treatment, whereas no such expansion was observed for non-HPV-specific T cells.

The protocol used for the library was the immunoSEQ multiplex PCR assay. Drawn from immuneACCESS, this table holds only the in-frame rearrangements with V and J called that TCRdb kept. Clones are partly lost; checked studies trace under half to an unresolved V gene and leave the rest unexplained. The sample table lists about 7,000 clones, around 79% of them with a count of one. Jointly, the top ten make up 3.6% of the sample. The CDR3 measures 14 amino acids from cysteine to phenylalanine. Only the CDR3 region is kept as DNA, spanning 42 bases read in frame from base 1. A distance of 20 bases separates the germline ends of V and J, which lose 8 bases and 5 bases respectively. Reading the germline V gene gives CDR1 SGHRS and CDR2 YFSETQ. Of note for this clone: Its specific antigen is unknown. No qualities accompany the bases; no much larger clone lies one base away.

Repertoires were sampled multiple times during chemoradiotherapy, which allowed clonal expansion in the tumor microenvironment to be followed. This specimen was collected from a patient who underwent chemoradiotherapy. The sequence derives from a human donor with HPV-associated anogenital cancer. The chain uses TRBV5-1 and TRBJ2-7, with the D gene not clear enough to name. The nucleotides read TGCGCCAGACCCCCCGGCCCTTTCCCCCACGAGCAGTACTTC. This yields the protein CARPPGPFPHEQYF. With the portions outside the CDR3 filled from the reference TRBV5-1 and TRBJ2-7 genes, the complete variable region becomes KAGVTQTPRYLIKTRGQQVTLSCSPISGHRSVSWYQQTPGQGLQFLFEYFSETQRNKGNFPGRFSGRQFSNSRSEMNVSTLELGDSALYLCARPPGPFPHEQYFGPGTRLTVT.